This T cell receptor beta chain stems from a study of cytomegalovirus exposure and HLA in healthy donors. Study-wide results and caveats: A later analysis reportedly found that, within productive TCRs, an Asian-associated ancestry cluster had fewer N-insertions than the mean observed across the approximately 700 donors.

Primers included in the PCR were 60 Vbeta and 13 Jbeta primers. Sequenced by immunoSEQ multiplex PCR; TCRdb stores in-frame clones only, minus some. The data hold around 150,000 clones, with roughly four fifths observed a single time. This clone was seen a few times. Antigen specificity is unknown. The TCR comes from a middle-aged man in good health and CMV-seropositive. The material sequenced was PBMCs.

The CDR3 region is CSVDRTGGDFYGYTF. DNA of the CDR3: TGCAGCGTGGACAGAACAGGGGGCGATTTCTATGGCTACACCTTC. The gene calls are TRBV29-1 and TRBJ1-2; 9 bases are shared with TRBD1. Germline values: CDR1 SQVTM, CDR2 ANQGSEA. Trimming removed 6 bases from V and 4 bases from J; junction bases left unmatched: 12. The CDR3 runs 15 residues.